The 8 T cell receptor beta chains given below trace back to one sample, sequenced in a study of blood T cell repertoires in COVID-19. Repertoires were generated with immunoSEQ multiplex PCR, while TCRdb's copy carries only in-frame clones and drops some. The sample contains 200,000 to 300,000 clones, more than 85% of which appear only once. Material for sequencing was peripheral blood. The receptors stem from a young adult with COVID-19, enrolled during active disease.

The rearrangement uses TRBV14 and TRBJ2-1; 7 nucleotides match TRBD1. With 7 bases clipped from V and 2 bases from J, the junction kept 2 bases outside the gene matches. The CDR3 length is 13 residues. Germline values: CDR1 SGHDN, CDR2 FVKESK. The CDR3 reads CASIDRAYNEQFF. In nucleotides, the CDR3 is TGTGCCAGCATCGACAGGGCCTACAATGAGCAGTTCTTC.

This rearrangement joins TRBV28 to TRBJ1-2, with D maybe TRBD1 (5 bases). V dropped 6 bases and J dropped 4 bases, with 21 bases sitting between them. The CDR3 sequence is 16 residues long. Germline V gene lookup returns CDR1 MDHEN and CDR2 SYDVKM. The CDR3 loop reads CASSHGTATLLYGYTF. Here the CDR3 DNA reads TGTGCCAGCAGCCACGGGACTGCCACCCTACTCTATGGCTACACCTTC.

J is TRBJ1-6 and V is TRBV7-9, with 8 bases that match TRBD1. Germline CDR1 SEHNR, CDR2 FQNEAQ (reference sequence). After removal of 0 bases from V and 14 bases from J, the junction contained 9 bases not matched to a gene. This CDR3 has 15 residues. The CDR3 DNA reads TGTGCCAGCAGCTTAGCGACAGGGGCCACCATAGCCCTCCACTTT. Encoded protein: CASSLATGATIALHF.

This chain joins TRBV2 and TRBJ1-2, with 8 positions matching TRBD1. The CDR3 runs to 15 residues. In germline, CDR1 is SNHLY, CDR2 FYNNEI. V was clipped by 2 bases and J by 3 bases; unmatched bases: 5. The CDR3, as DNA: TGTGCCAGCAGTGAACACGGACAGGGCGACTATGGCTACACCTTC. Amino acids: CASSEHGQGDYGYTF. The full variable domain, with the rest looked up from reference TRBV2 and TRBJ1-2, is EPEVTQTPSHQVTQMGQEVILRCVPISNHLYFYWYRQILGQKVEFLVSFYNNEISEKSEIFDDQFSVERPDGSNFTLKIRSTKLEDSAMYFCASSEHGQGDYGYTFGSGTRLTVV.

CDR3 nucleotides: TGCGCCAGCAGCTTAGGGACTAGCGGAGTTTATTACAATGAGCAGTTCTTC. It specifies CASSLGTSGVYYNEQFF. The chain carries TRBV5-1 and TRBJ2-1; 11 bases line up with TRBD2. The V segment lost 2 bases and the J segment 4 bases; nucleotides outside the gene matches: 8. CDR1 and CDR2 from the germline V gene are SGHRS and YFSETQ. The length of the CDR3 is 17 residues.

V gene TRBV19 combines with J gene TRBJ2-7; TRBD2 matches 16 bases. V was pared by 5 bases and J by 4 bases, with 5 bases of the junction left unmatched. The CDR3 runs to 16 residues. Germline CDR1 is LNHDA and CDR2 is SQIVND (reference sequence). The CDR3 loop is CASSPGLAGGPYEQYF. DNA of the CDR3: TGTGCCAGTAGTCCGGGACTAGCGGGAGGGCCATACGAGCAGTACTTC.

V usage is TRBV5-1 and J usage is TRBJ1-1; D not resolved. The germline gives CDR1 SGHRS, CDR2 YFSETQ. The V gene lost 0 bases and the J gene lost 2 bases, with 8 bases spanning the gap. The CDR3 totals 14 residues. The DNA of the CDR3 is TGCGCCAGCAGCTTGGTGCCCGGTAACACTGAAGCTTTCTTT. This gives the protein CASSLVPGNTEAFF.

Comments on this clone: Other DNA sequences in this sample translate to the same CDR3. The rearrangement links TRBV6-2 or TRBV6-3 to TRBJ2-3, with D maybe TRBD1 (5 bases). Trimming left V 0 bases short and J 2 bases short, with 6 bases between. CDR3 length: 14 residues. Germline CDR1 is MNHEY and CDR2 is SVGEGT. DNA of the CDR3: TGTGCCAGCAGTTACTCAGGGGACACAGATACGCAGTATTTT. Translating gives CASSYSGDTDTQYF.